This TCR beta chain was sequenced for a study of metastatic and nonmetastatic thyroid tumors. On the study more broadly: Comparative analysis of repertoires was undertaken across blood and tumor or nodule tissue obtained from malignant and benign thyroid patients.

This clone showed up many times. Thyroid surgery was performed in patients who had received no treatment beforehand. The ends were cut back, 2 bases at V and 11 bases at J, with 12 bases in the middle. The CDR3 extends over 13 amino acids. CDR1 and CDR2 (germline): MNHNS, SASEGT. TCRdb called clones again from the PCR reads with MiXCR. The data show around 26,000 clones, with roughly 3.5% seen just once and 3% to 3.5% held by the top ten. J is TRBJ1-4 and V is TRBV6-1; D gene uncertain. Sequencing used blood. This TCR derives from a male donor with papillary thyroid cancer or a benign thyroid nodule (not recorded which). Some clones in this sample may be carry-over from other donors' samples. As DNA, the CDR3 is TGTGCCAGCAGTGAAAATTGGGTAGCGAAACTGTTTTTT. Protein sequence: CASSENWVAKLFF.